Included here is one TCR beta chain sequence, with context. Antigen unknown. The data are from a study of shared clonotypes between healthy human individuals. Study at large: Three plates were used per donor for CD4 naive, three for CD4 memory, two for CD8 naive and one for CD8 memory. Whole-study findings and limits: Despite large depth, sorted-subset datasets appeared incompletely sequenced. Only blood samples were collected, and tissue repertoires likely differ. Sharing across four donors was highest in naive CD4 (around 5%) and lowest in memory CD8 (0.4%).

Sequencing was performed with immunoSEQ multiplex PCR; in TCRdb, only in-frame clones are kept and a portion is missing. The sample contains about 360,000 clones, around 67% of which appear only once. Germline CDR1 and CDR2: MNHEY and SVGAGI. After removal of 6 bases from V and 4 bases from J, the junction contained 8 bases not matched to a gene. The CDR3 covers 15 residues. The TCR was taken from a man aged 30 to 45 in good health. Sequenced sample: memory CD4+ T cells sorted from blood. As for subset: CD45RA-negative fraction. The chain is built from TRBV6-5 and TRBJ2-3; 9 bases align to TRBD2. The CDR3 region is CASSLAGTLADTQYF. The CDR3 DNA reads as TGTGCCAGCAGCCTAGCGGGAACCCTTGCAGATACGCAGTATTTT.